This T cell receptor (beta chain) came from a study of long-term antiretroviral therapy in people with HIV. About the study: Initial samples were collected about a decade before the 2015 immediate-ART recommendation.

In regard to this clone: Its cognate antigen is unknown.

Germline V gene data show CDR1 as SGHRS and CDR2 as YFSETQ. There are 14 residues in the CDR3. Trimming left V 4 bases short and J 0 bases short, with 11 bases between. This was the immunoSEQ v3.0 assay at survey level. Generated by immunoSEQ multiplex PCR, the TCRdb table keeps only in-frame clones and is missing some. This sample has under 45,000 clones; roughly nine tenths occur once, and the top ten carry less than 4.5%. Study results and limitations: Dominating the repertoire at all time points were the clones that expanded before ART.

The receptor was derived from a woman in her forties or fifties with HIV. The V and J genes are TRBV5-1 and TRBJ2-7; possibly TRBD2 for D (5 bases). Here the sequenced sample was unsorted PBMCs, taken 1.2 years after starting antiretroviral therapy. In DNA, the CDR3 is TGCGCCAGCAGCGGGAGAGGACGCTCCTACGAGCAGTACTTC. It codes for CASSGRGRSYEQYF.